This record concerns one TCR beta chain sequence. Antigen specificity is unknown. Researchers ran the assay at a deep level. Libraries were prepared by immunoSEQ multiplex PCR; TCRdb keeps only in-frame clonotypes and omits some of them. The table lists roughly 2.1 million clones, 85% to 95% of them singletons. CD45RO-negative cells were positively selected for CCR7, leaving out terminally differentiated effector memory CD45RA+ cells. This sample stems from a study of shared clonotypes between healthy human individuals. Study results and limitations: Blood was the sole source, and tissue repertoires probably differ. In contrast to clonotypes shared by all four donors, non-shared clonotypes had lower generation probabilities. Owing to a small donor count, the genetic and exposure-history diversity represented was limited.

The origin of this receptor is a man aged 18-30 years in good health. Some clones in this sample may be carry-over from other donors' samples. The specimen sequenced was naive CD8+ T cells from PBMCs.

Here the CDR3 reads CASSQGQGGGYEQYF. The CDR3 coding sequence is TGCGCCAGCAGCCAAGGACAGGGCGGGGGTTACGAGCAGTACTTC. The rearrangement joins TRBV4-1 to TRBJ2-7; TRBD1 or TRBD2 may be the D gene (7 bases each). The germline CDR1 and CDR2 sequences are MGHRA and YSYEKL. V lost 1 base, J lost 4 bases, and 14 bases lay in between. The CDR3 has 15 amino acids.